This TCR beta chain was sequenced during a study of CD8+CD57+ T cells in acquired aplastic anemia. Sequenced patients had shown CD8+CD57+ cell expansion by flow cytometry. In all patients, the disease was severe acquired aplastic anemia. This clonotype was found a few times. CDR3 and TCR beta VDJ profiling relied on a genomic DNA template. TCRdb re-called the reads with MiXCR, one entry per CDR3 protein. This table has some 150,000 distinct CDR3 sequences, 71% appearing once. V was clipped by 2 bases and J by 11 bases; unmatched bases: 10. This CDR3 region has 14 residues. The germline V gene has CDR1 MNHEY and CDR2 SMNVEV (reference sequence).

This receptor was taken from a human donor with aplastic anemia. The rearrangement joins TRBV27 to TRBJ1-1, with 8 bases identical to TRBD1. Input material: sorted CD4+, CD8+, or CD8+CD57+ T cells (not recorded which) from PBMCs. The CDR3: CASSLGQGVPSAFF. The CDR3 DNA follows: TGTGCCAGCAGTTTAGGACAGGGAGTCCCGAGCGCTTTCTTT.